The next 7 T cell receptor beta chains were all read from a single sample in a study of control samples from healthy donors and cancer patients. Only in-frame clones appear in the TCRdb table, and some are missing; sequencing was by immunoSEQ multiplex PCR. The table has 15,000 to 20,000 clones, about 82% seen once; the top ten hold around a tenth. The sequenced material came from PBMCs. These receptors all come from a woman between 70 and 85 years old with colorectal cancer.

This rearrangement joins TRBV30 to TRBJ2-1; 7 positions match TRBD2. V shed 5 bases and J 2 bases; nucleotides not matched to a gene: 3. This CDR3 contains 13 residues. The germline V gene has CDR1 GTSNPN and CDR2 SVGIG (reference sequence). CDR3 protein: CAWDGGAYNEQFF. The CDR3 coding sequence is TGTGCCTGGGATGGGGGGGCCTACAATGAGCAGTTCTTC.

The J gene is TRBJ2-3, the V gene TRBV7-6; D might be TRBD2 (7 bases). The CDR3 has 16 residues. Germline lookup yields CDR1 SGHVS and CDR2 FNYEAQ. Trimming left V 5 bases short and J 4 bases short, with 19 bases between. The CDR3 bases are TGTGCCAGCAGCCCGGGGGGCGGGAGTAGCGCAGATACGCAGTATTTT. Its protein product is CASSPGGGSSADTQYF.

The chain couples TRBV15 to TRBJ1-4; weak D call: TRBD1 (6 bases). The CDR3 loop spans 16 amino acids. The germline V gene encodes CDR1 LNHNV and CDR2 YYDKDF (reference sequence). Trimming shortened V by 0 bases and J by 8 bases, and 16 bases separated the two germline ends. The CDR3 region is CATSRDSAGVEEKLFF. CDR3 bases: TGTGCCACCAGCAGAGATTCGGCAGGGGTGGAAGAAAAACTGTTTTTT. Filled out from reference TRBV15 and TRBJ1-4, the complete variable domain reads DAMVIQNPRYQVTQFGKPVTLSCSQTLNHNVMYWYQQKSSQAPKLLFHYYDKDFNNEADTPDNFQSRRPNTSFCFLDIRSPGLGDTAMYLCATSRDSAGVEEKLFFGSGTQLSVL.

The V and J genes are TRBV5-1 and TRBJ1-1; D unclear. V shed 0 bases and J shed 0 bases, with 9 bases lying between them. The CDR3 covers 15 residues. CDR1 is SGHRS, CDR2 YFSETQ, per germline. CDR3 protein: CASSLVANMNTEAFF. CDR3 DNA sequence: TGCGCCAGCAGCTTGGTGGCAAATATGAACACTGAAGCTTTCTTT. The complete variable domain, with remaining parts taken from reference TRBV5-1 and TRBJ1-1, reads KAGVTQTPRYLIKTRGQQVTLSCSPISGHRSVSWYQQTPGQGLQFLFEYFSETQRNKGNFPGRFSGRQFSNSRSEMNVSTLELGDSALYLCASSLVANMNTEAFFGQGTRLTVV.

The CDR3 sequence is CASSLGSGGAVTEAFF. CDR3 coding DNA: TGTGCCAGCAGCTTGGGTTCAGGGGGCGCAGTCACTGAAGCTTTCTTT. The chain uses TRBV5-6 and TRBJ1-1; TRBD1 aligns across 8 bases. J lost 4 bases, V lost 0 bases, and 8 bases had no gene match. CDR1 is SGHDT and CDR2 is YYEEEE in the germline V gene. The CDR3 covers 16 residues.

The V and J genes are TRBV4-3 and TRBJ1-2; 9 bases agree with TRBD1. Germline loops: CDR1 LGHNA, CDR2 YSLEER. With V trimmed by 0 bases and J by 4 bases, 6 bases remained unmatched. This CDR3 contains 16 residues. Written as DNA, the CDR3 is TGCGCCAGCAGCCAAGAGAGGGGACAGGGTGGCTATGGCTACACCTTC. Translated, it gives CASSQERGQGGYGYTF.

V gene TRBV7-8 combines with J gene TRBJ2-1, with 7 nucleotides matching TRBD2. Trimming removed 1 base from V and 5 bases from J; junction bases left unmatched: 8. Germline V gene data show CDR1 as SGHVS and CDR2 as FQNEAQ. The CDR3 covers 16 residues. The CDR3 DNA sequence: TGTGCCAGCAGCTTAGTAGGGCGGGAGTTTAACAATGAGCAGTTCTTC. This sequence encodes CASSLVGREFNNEQFF.